Sequencing of this TCR beta chain was carried out in a study of T cells in Graves' hyperthyroidism and ophthalmopathy. The table lists this clonotype with many counts. Its cognate antigen is unknown. Amplified regions were TCR beta CDR3 sequences from RNA transcripts. The TCR CDR3 was amplified in a first-round RT-PCR using the HTBI primer set. From the multiplex PCR reads, TCRdb called clonotypes with MiXCR, one entry per CDR3 protein. The repertoire holds approximately 370,000 distinct CDR3 sequences, with approximately 18% as singletons. General study points: In the blood, most expanded thyroid clonotypes above 0.001 appeared as well.

Initially, at the first diagnosis of hyperthyroidism and before any ophthalmopathy symptoms, blood was sampled. The sample comprised blood. The receptor was derived from a woman in her 30s with Graves' hyperthyroidism that later progressed to Graves' ophthalmopathy.

The CDR3 reads CASSTWDRGLGYTF. CDR3 nucleotides: TGTGCCAGCAGTACCTGGGACAGGGGGCTTGGCTACACCTTC. The chain uses TRBV28 and TRBJ1-2, with TRBD1 identical over 12 bases. Per germline, CDR1 MDHEN and CDR2 SYDVKM. V lost 5 bases, J lost 7 bases, and 5 bases stayed unmatched. The CDR3 totals 14 residues.